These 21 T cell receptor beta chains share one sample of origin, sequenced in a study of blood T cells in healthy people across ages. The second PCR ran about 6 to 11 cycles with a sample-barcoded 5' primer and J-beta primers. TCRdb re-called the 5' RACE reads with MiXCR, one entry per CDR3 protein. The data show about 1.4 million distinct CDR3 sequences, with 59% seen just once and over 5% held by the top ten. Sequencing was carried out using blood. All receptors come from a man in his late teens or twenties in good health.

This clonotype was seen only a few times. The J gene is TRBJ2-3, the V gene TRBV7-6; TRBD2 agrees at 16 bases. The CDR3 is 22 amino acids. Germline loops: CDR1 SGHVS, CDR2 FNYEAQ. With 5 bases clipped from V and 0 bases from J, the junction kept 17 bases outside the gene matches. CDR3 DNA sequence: TGTGCCAGCAGCACGTTCCCCGGGACTAGCGGGGGGGAGCTGATGAGCACAGATACGCAGTATTTT. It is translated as CASSTFPGTSGGELMSTDTQYF.

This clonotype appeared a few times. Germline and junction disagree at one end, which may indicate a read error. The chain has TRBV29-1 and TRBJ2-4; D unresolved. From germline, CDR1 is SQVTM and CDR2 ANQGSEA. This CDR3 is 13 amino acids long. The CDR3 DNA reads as TGCAGCGCTGAAGGGCTAGCCAAAAACATTCAGTACTTC. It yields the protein CSAEGLAKNIQYF.

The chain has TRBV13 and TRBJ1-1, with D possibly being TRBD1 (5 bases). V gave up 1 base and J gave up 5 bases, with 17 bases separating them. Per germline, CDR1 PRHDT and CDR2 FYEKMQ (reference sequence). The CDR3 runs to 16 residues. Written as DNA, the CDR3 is TGTGCCAGCAGCTTAGTCGGTGTGGCAGGGTGGACTGAAGCTTTCTTT. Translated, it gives CASSLVGVAGWTEAFF.

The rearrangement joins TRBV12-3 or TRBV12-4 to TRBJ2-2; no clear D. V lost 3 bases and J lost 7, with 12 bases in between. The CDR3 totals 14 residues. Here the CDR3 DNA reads TGTGCCAGCAGTTTTGACCGACTTTACGGGGAGCTGTTTTTT. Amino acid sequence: CASSFDRLYGELFF.

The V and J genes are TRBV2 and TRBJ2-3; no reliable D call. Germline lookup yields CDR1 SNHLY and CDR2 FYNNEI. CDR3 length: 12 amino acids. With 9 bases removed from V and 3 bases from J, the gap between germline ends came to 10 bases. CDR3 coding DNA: TGTGCCAGAAGCGTTTCTACAGATACGCAGTATTTT. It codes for CARSVSTDTQYF. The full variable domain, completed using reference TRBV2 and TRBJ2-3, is EPEVTQTPSHQVTQMGQEVILRCVPISNHLYFYWYRQILGQKVEFLVSFYNNEISEKSEIFDDQFSVERPDGSNFTLKIRSTKLEDSAMYFCARSVSTDTQYFGPGTRLTVL.

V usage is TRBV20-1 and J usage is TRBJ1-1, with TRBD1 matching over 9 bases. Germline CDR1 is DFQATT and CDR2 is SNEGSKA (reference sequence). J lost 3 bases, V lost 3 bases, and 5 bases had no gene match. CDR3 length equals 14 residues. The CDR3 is CSARLTGGYTEAFF. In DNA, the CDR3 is TGCAGTGCTAGGCTGACAGGGGGATACACTGAAGCTTTCTTT.

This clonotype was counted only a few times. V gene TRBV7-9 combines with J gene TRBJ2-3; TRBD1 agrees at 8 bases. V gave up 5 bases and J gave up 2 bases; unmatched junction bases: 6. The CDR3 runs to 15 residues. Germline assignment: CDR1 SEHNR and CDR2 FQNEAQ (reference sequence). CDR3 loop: CASSPGTGPTDTQYF. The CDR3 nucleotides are TGTGCCAGCAGCCCAGGGACAGGCCCCACAGATACGCAGTATTTT.

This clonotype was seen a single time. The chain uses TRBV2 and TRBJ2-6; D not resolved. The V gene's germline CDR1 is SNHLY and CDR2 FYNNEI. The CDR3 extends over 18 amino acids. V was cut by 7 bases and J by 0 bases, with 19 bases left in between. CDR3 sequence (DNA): TGTGCCAGCACAGTATCCAGTAGGTACAACTCTGGGGCCAACGTCCTGACTTTC. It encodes CASTVSSRYNSGANVLTF.

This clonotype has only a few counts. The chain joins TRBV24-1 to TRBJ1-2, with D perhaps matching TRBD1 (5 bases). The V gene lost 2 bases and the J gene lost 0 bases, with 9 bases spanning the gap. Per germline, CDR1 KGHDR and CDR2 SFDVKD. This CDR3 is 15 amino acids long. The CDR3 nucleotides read TGTGCCACCAGTGATTCGAGGGGAGCTAACTATGGCTACACCTTC. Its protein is CATSDSRGANYGYTF.

CDR3 loop: CASSHKRTDYEQYF. As DNA, the CDR3 is TGTGCCAGCAGCCATAAGCGGACAGACTACGAGCAGTACTTC. The rearrangement joins TRBV11-1 to TRBJ2-7; D might be TRBD1 (6 bases). Trimming removed 5 bases from V and 3 bases from J, with 14 bases in between. The CDR3 covers 14 residues. Germline V gene data show CDR1 as SGHAT and CDR2 as FQDESV (reference sequence).

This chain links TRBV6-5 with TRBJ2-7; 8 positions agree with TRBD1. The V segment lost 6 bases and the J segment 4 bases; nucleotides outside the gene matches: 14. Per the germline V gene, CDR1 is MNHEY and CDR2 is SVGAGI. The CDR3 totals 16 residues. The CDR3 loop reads CASRRRTGPSVYEQYF. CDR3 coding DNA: TGTGCCAGCAGAAGACGGACAGGGCCTTCCGTTTACGAGCAGTACTTC.

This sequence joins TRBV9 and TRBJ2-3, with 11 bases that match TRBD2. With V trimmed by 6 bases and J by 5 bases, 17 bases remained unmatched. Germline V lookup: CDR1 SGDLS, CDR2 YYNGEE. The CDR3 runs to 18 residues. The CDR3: CASTPIAGGRGGKDTQYF. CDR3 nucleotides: TGTGCCAGCACCCCGATAGCGGGGGGGCGAGGGGGAAAAGATACGCAGTATTTT.

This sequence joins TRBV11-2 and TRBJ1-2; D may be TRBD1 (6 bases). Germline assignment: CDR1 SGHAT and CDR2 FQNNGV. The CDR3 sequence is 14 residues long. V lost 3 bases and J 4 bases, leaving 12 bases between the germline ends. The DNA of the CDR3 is TGTGCCAGCAGCTTCCAGGGGTACTCCTATGGCTACACCTTC. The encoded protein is CASSFQGYSYGYTF.

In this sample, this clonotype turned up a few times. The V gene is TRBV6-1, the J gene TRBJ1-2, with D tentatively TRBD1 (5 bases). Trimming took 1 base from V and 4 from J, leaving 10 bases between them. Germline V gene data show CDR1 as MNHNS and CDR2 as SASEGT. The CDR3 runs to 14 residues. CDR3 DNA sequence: TGTGCCAGCAGTGAAGTGGTGACAGTCTATGGCTACACCTTC. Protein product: CASSEVVTVYGYTF.

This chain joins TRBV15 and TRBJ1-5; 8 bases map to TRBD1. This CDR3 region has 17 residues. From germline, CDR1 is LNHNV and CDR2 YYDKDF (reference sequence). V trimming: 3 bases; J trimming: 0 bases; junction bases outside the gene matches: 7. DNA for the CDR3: TGTGCCACCAGCAGGTTCGGACAGGGCTATAGCAATCAGCCCCAGCATTTT. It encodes CATSRFGQGYSNQPQHF.

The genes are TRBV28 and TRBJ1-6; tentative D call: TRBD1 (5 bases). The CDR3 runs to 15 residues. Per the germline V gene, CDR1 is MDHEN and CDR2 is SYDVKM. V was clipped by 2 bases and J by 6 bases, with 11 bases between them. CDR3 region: CASSLDPGPNSPLHF. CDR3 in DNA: TGTGCCAGCAGTTTAGACCCGGGACCTAATTCACCCCTCCACTTT.

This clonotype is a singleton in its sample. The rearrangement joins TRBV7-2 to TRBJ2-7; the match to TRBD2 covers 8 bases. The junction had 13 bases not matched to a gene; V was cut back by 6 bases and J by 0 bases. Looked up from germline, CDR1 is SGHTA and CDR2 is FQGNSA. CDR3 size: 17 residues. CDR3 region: CASSDSGDITSSYEQYF. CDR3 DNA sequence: TGTGCCAGCAGTGATAGCGGGGATATCACGAGCTCCTACGAGCAGTACTTC.

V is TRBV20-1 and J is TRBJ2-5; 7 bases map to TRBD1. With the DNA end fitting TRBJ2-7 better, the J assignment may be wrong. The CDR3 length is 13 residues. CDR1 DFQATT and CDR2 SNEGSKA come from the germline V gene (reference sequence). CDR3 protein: CSASPGQSPEQYF. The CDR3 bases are TGCAGTGCTTCACCGGGACAGAGTCCCGAGCAGTACTTC.

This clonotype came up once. As DNA, the CDR3 is TGTGCCAGCAGCCAAACGACAGGTGGGGCCTACAATGAGCAGTACTTC. Translating gives CASSQTTGGAYNEQYF. The chain combines TRBV4-2 with TRBJ2-1, with D possibly TRBD1 on 6 matching bases. The last part of the DNA fits TRBJ2-7 better; the J call may be wrong. The CDR3 extends over 16 amino acids. CDR1 and CDR2 from the germline V gene are LGHNA and YNFKEQ.

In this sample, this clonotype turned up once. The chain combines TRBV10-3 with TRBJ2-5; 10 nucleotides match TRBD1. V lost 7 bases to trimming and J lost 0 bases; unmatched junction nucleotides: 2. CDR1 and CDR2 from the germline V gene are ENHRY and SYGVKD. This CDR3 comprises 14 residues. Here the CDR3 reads CAITDRGDQETQYF. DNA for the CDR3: TGTGCCATCACGGACAGGGGGGACCAAGAGACCCAGTACTTC.

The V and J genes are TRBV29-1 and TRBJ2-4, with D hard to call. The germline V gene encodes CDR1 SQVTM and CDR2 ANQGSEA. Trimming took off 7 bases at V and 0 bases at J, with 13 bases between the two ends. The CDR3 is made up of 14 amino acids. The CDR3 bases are TGCAGCGCCGGGTACGCTCTAGCCAAAAACATTCAGTACTTC. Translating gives CSAGYALAKNIQYF.